The 24 T cell receptor beta chains below all came from one sample that was sequenced in a study of T cells in Graves' hyperthyroidism and ophthalmopathy. Using RNA transcripts as the source, TCR beta CDR3 regions were amplified. Carried out on the TCR CDR3, a first-round RT-PCR used the HTBI primer set. TCRdb reanalysed the multiplex PCR reads using MiXCR and keeps one entry per CDR3 protein. The sample has over 700,000 distinct CDR3 sequences, over 35% seen once. Sequenced material: blood. These receptor sequences come from a woman aged 40 to 55 with Graves' hyperthyroidism.

Ten or more counts support this clonotype. V usage is TRBV10-3 and J usage is TRBJ1-2, with 7 bases aligning to TRBD1. Germline V gene data show CDR1 as ENHRY and CDR2 as SYGVKD. V shed 6 bases, J shed 4 bases, and the junction held 5 bases outside the gene matches. The CDR3 loop spans 13 amino acids. CDR3 sequence (DNA): TGTGCCATCAGCGTGGACAGGATCTATGGCTACACCTTC. This encodes CAISVDRIYGYTF.

With respect to this clonotype: A much larger clone sits a single nucleotide away, making a read error possible. J is TRBJ2-5 and V is TRBV7-2, with 8 bases identical to TRBD1. The CDR3 has 14 residues. Germline V lookup: CDR1 SGHTA, CDR2 FQGNSA. CDR3 coding DNA: TGCGCCAGCAGCCAAGGACAGGGAATGGAGACCCGGTACTTC. Amino acid sequence: CASSQGQGMETRYF.

The chain carries TRBV7-2 and TRBJ2-7, with TRBD1 as a possible D gene (8 bases). Germline CDR1 reads SGHTA; CDR2 reads FQGNSA. This CDR3 contains 13 residues. V lost 5 bases, J lost 10 bases, and 18 bases lay in between. The CDR3 here is CASSLTGGDDQYF. The DNA for the CDR3 is TGTGCCAGCAGCCTCACAGGGGGGGATGATCAGTACTTC.

The gene calls are TRBV4-1 and TRBJ2-7, with D unclear. This CDR3 has 14 residues. Germline values: CDR1 MGHRA, CDR2 YSYEKL. Trimming pared 3 bases from V and 1 base from J, leaving 10 bases between. The CDR3 spells CASSQVYGSYEQYF. The CDR3 DNA reads as TGCGCCAGCAGCCAGGTTTACGGTTCCTACGAGCAGTACTTC.

V is TRBV20-1 and J is TRBJ2-7, with 9 bases matching TRBD1. Germline loops: CDR1 DFQATT, CDR2 SNEGSKA (reference sequence). There are 12 residues in the CDR3. Losses at the gene ends were 6 bases for V and 5 bases for J; bases not matched to a gene: 5. CDR3 amino acids: CSAIRDRDEQYF. CDR3 bases: TGCAGTGCCATCCGGGACAGGGACGAGCAGTACTTC.

This clonotype occurred many times. The CDR3 nucleotides read TGTGCCAGCAGCGCATCGACAGGGGGAAGTTCTGGGGCCAACGTCCTGACTTTC. Translated: CASSASTGGSSGANVLTF. V gene TRBV9 combines with J gene TRBJ2-6; 9 bases line up with TRBD1. V lost 3 bases to trimming and J lost 1 base; unmatched junction nucleotides: 8. The CDR3 has 18 amino acids. Germline lookup yields CDR1 SGDLS and CDR2 YYNGEE.

This clonotype was seen at least ten times. The chain joins TRBV19 to TRBJ1-1; D remains unclear. This CDR3 has 12 amino acids. The V gene lost 5 bases and the J gene lost 7 bases, with 11 bases spanning the gap. Germline V gene data show CDR1 as LNHDA and CDR2 as SQIVND (reference sequence). CDR3 residues: CASSPPTGEAFF. The CDR3 bases are TGTGCCAGTAGTCCGCCTACTGGTGAAGCTTTCTTT.

Ten or more counts support this clonotype. V is TRBV30 and J is TRBJ1-2; D is unclear. Germline V lookup: CDR1 GTSNPN, CDR2 SVGIG (reference sequence). Trimming pared 2 bases from V and 7 bases from J, leaving 17 bases between. This CDR3 is 14 amino acids long. The CDR3 DNA reads as TGTGCCTGGAGTATAACTGAGGCCTTCGGTGGCTACACCTTC. The encoded protein is CAWSITEAFGGYTF.

This clonotype was seen ten or more times. V and J are TRBV7-9 and TRBJ2-6, with 7 nucleotides matching TRBD1. V was pared by 5 bases and J by 4 bases, with 11 bases of the junction left unmatched. This CDR3 contains 17 residues. Looked up from germline, CDR1 is SEHNR and CDR2 is FQNEAQ (reference sequence). In DNA, the CDR3 is TGTGCCAGCAGCCTAGAGACAGGGCGCAAGGGGGCCAACGTCCTGACTTTC. Amino acid sequence: CASSLETGRKGANVLTF.

This clonotype has a count of ten or more. The rearrangement links TRBV12-3 or TRBV12-4 to TRBJ1-5; perhaps TRBD1 as D (5 bases). V gave up 5 bases and J gave up 1 base, with 12 bases separating them. The CDR3 is made up of 15 amino acids. The CDR3 region has the DNA TGTGCCAGCAGTCTGAACGGGGGGAGCAATCAGCCCCAGCATTTT. Protein: CASSLNGGSNQPQHF.

This clonotype was picked up a small number of times. The CDR3 ends on some other residue instead of the conserved phenylalanine or tryptophan, so this is likely a read error. CDR3 nucleotide sequence: TGTGCCAGTAGGTCCGGGGGGAACACTGAAGCTTTCCTT. This sequence encodes CASRSGGNTEAFL. This chain links TRBV19 with TRBJ1-1; TRBD1 is a possible D gene (5 bases). V lost 6 bases to trimming and J lost 1 base, with 9 bases between them. CDR3 length equals 13 residues. From germline, CDR1 is LNHDA and CDR2 SQIVND (reference sequence).

This clonotype was observed many times. This chain joins TRBV20-1 and TRBJ2-5, with D unresolved. Germline values: CDR1 DFQATT, CDR2 SNEGSKA (reference sequence). There are 14 residues in the CDR3. Between the trimmed V and J ends, which lost 2 bases and 5 bases, there was a span of 15 bases. CDR3 coding DNA: TGCAGTGCTAGAAGCCAGATTGATAGGGAGACCCAGTACTTC. Translated: CSARSQIDRETQYF.

This clonotype has a handful of counts. This rearrangement joins TRBV29-1 to TRBJ2-3; the D is unclear. The V gene's germline CDR1 is SQVTM and CDR2 ANQGSEA. Trimming took off 1 base at V and 4 bases at J, with 6 bases between the two ends. The CDR3 spans 12 residues. CDR3 region: CSVEVRSDTQYF. The CDR3 DNA reads as TGCAGCGTTGAAGTCCGATCAGATACGCAGTATTTT.

The CDR3 loop reads CAIGDSAVRLNQPQHF. For the CDR3, the DNA is TGTGCCATCGGGGACTCCGCAGTCCGACTCAATCAGCCCCAGCATTTT. This chain connects TRBV10-3 to TRBJ1-5, with a weak D call TRBD1 (5 bases). Per germline, CDR1 ENHRY and CDR2 SYGVKD. The CDR3 sequence is 16 residues long. Trimming cost V 8 bases and J 3 bases, with 20 bases left between them.

The V and J genes are TRBV29-1 and TRBJ2-7; D not resolved. V dropped 4 bases and J dropped 2 bases, with 9 bases sitting between them. The CDR3 totals 12 residues. Germline CDR1 SQVTM, CDR2 ANQGSEA. In DNA form, the CDR3 reads TGCAGCGTTGCGAAGGCGACCTACGAGCAGTACTTC. It specifies CSVAKATYEQYF.

The DNA of the CDR3 is TGTGCCAGTAGTAGCTGGAGACAGGGGGCCCAGCATTTT. Translation: CASSSWRQGAQHF. The chain has TRBV19 and TRBJ1-5; 9 bases map to TRBD1. The V gene's germline CDR1 is LNHDA and CDR2 SQIVND (reference sequence). The CDR3 consists of 13 residues. The V segment lost 4 bases and the J segment 11 bases; nucleotides outside the gene matches: 6.

This clonotype was recorded many times. This chain connects TRBV7-9 to TRBJ2-5; TRBD2 agrees at 7 bases. The CDR3 runs to 14 residues. J lost 4 bases, V lost 3 bases, and 5 bases had no gene match. Germline CDR1 is SEHNR and CDR2 is FQNEAQ (reference sequence). The chain's CDR3 is CASSFGAGIETQYF. The CDR3 DNA is TGTGCCAGCAGCTTTGGAGCGGGGATAGAGACCCAGTACTTC.

At least ten counts were recorded for this clonotype. The chain couples TRBV20-1 to TRBJ2-5; D is uncertain. Trimming removed 5 bases from V and 3 bases from J, with 4 bases in between. This CDR3 comprises 10 residues. Germline-derived CDR1 and CDR2 are DFQATT and SNEGSKA (reference sequence). The CDR3 DNA reads as TGCAGTGCTGGCGAAGAGACCCAGTACTTC. This sequence encodes CSAGEETQYF.

The rearrangement links TRBV5-6 to TRBJ2-5; perhaps D is TRBD1 or TRBD2 (5 bases each). CDR1 SGHDT and CDR2 YYEEEE come from the germline V gene. With 3 bases removed from V and 5 bases from J, the gap between germline ends came to 17 bases. CDR3 length: 15 amino acids. The CDR3 region has the DNA TGTGCCAGCAGCTCCGCAGGGACCCTCATGGAGACCCAGTACTTC. Its translation: CASSSAGTLMETQYF.

This clonotype appeared many times. The chain uses TRBV24-1 and TRBJ1-5, with D maybe TRBD1 (5 bases). Germline assignment: CDR1 KGHDR and CDR2 SFDVKD. The CDR3 is made up of 14 amino acids. V lost 3 bases and J 11 bases, leaving 16 bases between the germline ends. CDR3 sequence reads: CATSDADSLRAQHF. The CDR3, as DNA: TGTGCCACCAGTGATGCCGACAGCCTTAGGGCCCAGCATTTT.

This clonotype was seen a handful of times. The V gene is TRBV7-2, the J gene TRBJ2-2; a possible D gene is TRBD1 (5 bases). Germline CDR1 and CDR2: SGHTA and FQGNSA. The CDR3 sequence is 13 residues long. Trimming shortened V by 8 bases and J by 2 bases, and 9 bases separated the two germline ends. The CDR3 protein is CASGRANTGELFF. The CDR3 region has the DNA TGTGCCAGCGGCAGGGCTAACACCGGGGAGCTGTTTTTT.

This chain links TRBV19 with TRBJ2-5; tentatively, D is TRBD2 (5 bases). The CDR3 length is 12 residues. V was clipped by 7 bases and J by 11 bases, with 17 bases between them. Looked up from germline, CDR1 is LNHDA and CDR2 is SQIVND (reference sequence). CDR3 amino acids: CASTAGWDTQYF. Written as DNA, the CDR3 is TGTGCCAGTACCGCGGGTTGGGATACGCAGTACTTC.

The J gene is TRBJ1-1, the V gene TRBV4-1; weak D call: TRBD1 (6 bases). Germline CDR1 is MGHRA and CDR2 is YSYEKL. The V gene lost 1 base and the J gene lost 2 bases, with 8 bases spanning the gap. This CDR3 is 14 amino acids long. Here the CDR3 DNA reads TGCGCCAGCAGCCAAGCACAGGGTAACACTGAAGCTTTCTTT. It codes for CASSQAQGNTEAFF.

The CDR3 region is CAIHDGDRDGELFF. CDR3 nucleotides: TGTGCCATCCACGATGGGGACAGGGACGGGGAGCTGTTTTTT. This chain uses TRBV10-3 with TRBJ2-2; 9 bases are shared with TRBD1. The J segment lost 7 bases and the V segment lost 8 bases, leaving 8 bases of the junction unmatched. Germline loops: CDR1 ENHRY, CDR2 SYGVKD. The CDR3 is 14 amino acids.